This T cell receptor (beta chain) was identified during a study of blood T cells in healthy people across ages. Study information: Per every two T cells, about one barcoded beta molecule was captured by template switching. The study's findings and limits: Older individuals had lower TCR beta diversity per million T cells (the decline was roughly linear).

Then a second PCR, running about 6 to 12 cycles, was carried out with a sample-barcoded 5' primer and a J-beta primer mix. From the 5' RACE reads, TCRdb called clonotypes with MiXCR, one entry per CDR3 protein. Here the sample spans about 1.8 million distinct CDR3 sequences, 49% being singletons. This clonotype was detected a few times. Its antigen is unknown. Per-sample yields of isolated PBMCs were at least 6 million. This CDR3 is built from 15 residues. Trimming shortened V by 3 bases and J by 7 bases, and 17 bases separated the two germline ends. Germline V gene sequence: CDR1 SEHNR, CDR2 FQNEAQ (reference sequence).

The sample comprised blood. This chain joins TRBV7-9 and TRBJ2-3; D may be TRBD2 (5 bases). The clonotype comes from a woman aged 35 to 49 in good health. The CDR3 reads CASSLVNLDSYTQYF. As DNA, the CDR3 is TGTGCCAGCAGCTTGGTAAACTTGGACTCCTATACGCAGTATTTT.